This TCR beta chain appears in the sequencing data of a study of spatial heterogeneity in lung cancer. Study background: Detection consistently yielded more beta chains than alpha chains. Findings and limits, study-wide: Within tumors, counts of expanded alpha and beta TCRs tracked tumor mutation counts.

TCRdb redid the calling of the 5' RACE reads with MiXCR, one entry per CDR3 protein. The sample records roughly 20,000 distinct CDR3 sequences, 4% to 5.5% being singletons. This clonotype was recorded a few times. Its target is not known. CDR1 and CDR2 (germline): KGHSH, LQKENI. This CDR3 has 15 residues. With V trimmed by 6 bases and J by 3 bases, 8 bases remained unmatched. Time point defined: sample taken at primary tumor resection. The material was lung tumor tissue, obtained at surgery. The V call is TRBV18, the J call TRBJ2-5, with 9 positions matching TRBD2. This TCR came from a male donor with early-stage non-small cell lung cancer. CDR3 amino acids: CASSVYLAGEETQYF. The CDR3 DNA follows: TGTGCCAGCTCGGTCTATTTAGCGGGAGAAGAGACCCAGTACTTC.